Listed below are T cell receptor beta chains from one sample, sequenced in a study of human T cells and chemical hapten exposure. TCRdb itself ran the RACE reads through MiXCR, one entry per CDR3 protein. Of a few hundred thousand distinct CDR3 sequences detected, approximately 5.8% appear once; the ten largest clones hold about 7.7%. Sequencing used whole blood, obtained in connection with sensitization to the hapten diphenylcyclopropenone (DPC). These receptors originate from a woman between 18 and 30 years old with alopecia areata. Some clones in this sample may be carry-over from other donors' samples. Each CDR3 is given with its conserved first and last residue. A D gene is named only where the DNA matches it firmly. Rows may omit the clone size; those that give it use once, few, many or a size class.

V	J	size	D	DNA	CDR3
TRBV5-6	TRBJ1-1	few	.	TGTGCCAGCAGCTTTAGTTCGACCCGCCCAGACAACACTGAAGCTTTCTTT	CASSFSSTRPDNTEAFF
TRBV7-2	TRBJ2-3	few	.	TGTGCCAGCAGCTCAACTCCTACAGATACGCAGTATTTT	CASSSTPTDTQYF
TRBV6-1	TRBJ1-3	.	.	TGTGCCAGCAACCTAGGAAACACCATATATTTT	CASNLGNTIYF
TRBV4-2	TRBJ2-3	many	TRBD2	TGTGCCAGCAGCCAAGATTCCGTAAGGACTAGCGGGGGCACAGATACGCAGTATTTT	CASSQDSVRTSGGTDTQYF
TRBV6-2/TRBV6-3	TRBJ1-6	many	.	TGTGCCAGCAGTTACTCCGCCGACCACAGCTCCTATAATTCACCCCTCCACTTT	CASSYSADHSSYNSPLHF
TRBV27	TRBJ2-3	.	.	TGTGCCAGCAGTTCCCCGGAAGGGGTAGTCACAGATACGCAGTATTTT	CASSSPEGVVTDTQYF
TRBV7-2	TRBJ2-1	.	TRBD1	TGTGCCAGCAGCCATGCCGGGACAGGAGCTTACAATGAGCAGTTCTTC	CASSHAGTGAYNEQFF
TRBV10-3	TRBJ1-5	many	TRBD1	TGTGCCACTCGAGGACAGGGGGGCGGCAATCAGCCCCAGCATTTT	CATRGQGGGNQPQHF
TRBV12-3/TRBV12-4	TRBJ2-1	few	.	TGTGCCAGCAGTTTTCTCGGGGATGAGCAGTTCTTC	CASSFLGDEQFF
TRBV28	TRBJ2-3	few	TRBD1	TGTGCCAGCAGTAAACCGGGACAGCTTAGCACAGATACGCAGTATTTT	CASSKPGQLSTDTQYF
TRBV4-3	TRBJ1-6	many	.	TGCGCCAGCAGCCAAAAACCCGGGACTGCTAATTCACCCCTCCACTTT	CASSQKPGTANSPLHF
TRBV2	TRBJ2-1	few	TRBD2	TGTGCCATCGTGACTAGCGGGGGCTCCTACAATGAGCAGTTCTTC	CAIVTSGGSYNEQFF
TRBV7-8	TRBJ2-3	.	TRBD2	TGTGCCAGCAGCCCTTACCGTGTGGCGGGGGGCATAAGCACAGATACGCAGTATTTT	CASSPYRVAGGISTDTQYF
TRBV5-1	TRBJ2-5	many	.	TGCGCCAGCAGCTTGCAATGGCAGGGCGGTGAGACCCAGTACTTC	CASSLQWQGGETQYF
TRBV20-1	TRBJ2-3	many	TRBD2	TGCAGTGCTAGGATATCTCCTGGCGGGGGGGCTATAGATACGCAGTATTTT	CSARISPGGGAIDTQYF
TRBV4-2	TRBJ1-2	many	.	TGTGCCAGCAGCCAAGAGAGGAGAGGCTACACCTTC	CASSQERRGYTF
TRBV6-2/TRBV6-3	TRBJ2-3	.	.	TGTGCCATCTCGGAAGAACGGTACACAGATACGCAGTATTTT	CAISEERYTDTQYF
TRBV6-6	TRBJ1-6	.	TRBD1	TGTGCCAGCAGTCCCGGGACAGTTAGTTCACCCCTCCACTTT	CASSPGTVSSPLHF
TRBV6-2/TRBV6-3	TRBJ1-6	few	TRBD1	TGTGCCACCGGGACAGCCCAATCACCCCTCCACTTT	CATGTAQSPLHF
TRBV7-6	TRBJ2-1	many	.	TGTGCCAGCAGCTTCGGAATTCACTACAATGAGCAGTTCTTC	CASSFGIHYNEQFF
TRBV27	TRBJ2-7	many	.	TGTGCCAGCAGTTTGACGGTGGCCCCGACTTACGAGCAGTACTTC	CASSLTVAPTYEQYF
TRBV5-1	TRBJ2-7	.	TRBD1	TGCGCCAGCAGCTCCGTCCGGGACAGGGGGGACTACGAGCAGTACTTC	CASSSVRDRGDYEQYF
TRBV13	TRBJ1-1	many	.	TGTGCCAGCAGCTTAGGCCGCACAGGCGGCACTGAAGCTTTCTTT	CASSLGRTGGTEAFF
TRBV12-3/TRBV12-4	TRBJ1-1	many	TRBD1	TGTGCCAGCAGTTCGGGGACAGGGGGCCTGAACACTGAAGCTTTCTTT	CASSSGTGGLNTEAFF
TRBV6-5	TRBJ1-5	few	.	TGTGCCAGCAGTTACACGGGGATCAATCAGCCCCAGCATTTT	CASSYTGINQPQHF
TRBV12-5	TRBJ1-1	few	.	TGTGCTAGTGGGACTGAAGAGGGCACTGAAGCTTTCTTT	CASGTEEGTEAFF
TRBV21-1	TRBJ2-1	many	.	TGTGCCAGCAGCAAGAACAATGAGCAGTTCTTC	CASSKNNEQFF
TRBV9	TRBJ2-6	.	TRBD1	TGTGCCAGCAGCGTAGACAGGGATGACAGGGGAGTATCGGGGGCCAACGTCCTGACTTTC	CASSVDRDDRGVSGANVLTF
TRBV2	TRBJ2-5	.	.	TGTGCCAGCAGTGGGGGCGGGCACCAAGAGACCCAGTACTTC	CASSGGGHQETQYF
TRBV28	TRBJ1-2	many	.	TGTGCCAGCAGTCGATCCGACAGCCGCTATGGCTACACCTTC	CASSRSDSRYGYTF
TRBV4-1	TRBJ2-7	few	.	TGCGCCAGCAGCCAACTCGAGGTTCCCTACGAGCAGTACTTC	CASSQLEVPYEQYF
TRBV14	TRBJ1-4	few	.	TGTGCCAGCAGCCCCCGGAGACCTATACCTGCTGCAACTAATGAAAAACTGTTTTTT	CASSPRRPIPAATNEKLFF
TRBV5-1	TRBJ2-3	few	TRBD1	TGCGCCAGCAGCCGCGGGACAGGGGTCAGCACAGATACGCAGTATTTT	CASSRGTGVSTDTQYF
TRBV7-2	TRBJ2-7	.	.	TGTGCCAGCAGCCCTACAGGGACTGCGGACGAGCAGTACTTC	CASSPTGTADEQYF
TRBV2	TRBJ1-5	.	.	TGTGCCAGCAGTAAGACAGGTCAATCGCCCCAGCATTTT	CASSKTGQSPQHF
TRBV4-3	TRBJ1-4	many	TRBD1	TGCGCCAGCAGCCAGGCTTACAGGGGAGGCGAAAAACTGTTTTTT	CASSQAYRGGEKLFF
TRBV27	TRBJ1-1	many	.	TGTGCCAGCAGTTTGGAAGGGAAAGGCACTGAAGCTTTCTTT	CASSLEGKGTEAFF
TRBV3-1	TRBJ1-2	many	.	TGTGCCAGCAGCCAGGGGTTTAACTATGGCTACACCTTC	CASSQGFNYGYTF
TRBV7-9	TRBJ1-5	many	.	TGTGCCAGCAGCTTTGGACAGACTAGCAATCAGCCCCAGCATTTT	CASSFGQTSNQPQHF
TRBV4-2	TRBJ2-7	many	TRBD2	TGTGCCAGCAGCCAAGACCACGGGACTAGCATGTACGAGCAGTACTTC	CASSQDHGTSMYEQYF
TRBV20-1	TRBJ1-1	few	.	TGCAGTGCTAGGGGGCAGGGGCCCACTGAAGCTTTCTTT	CSARGQGPTEAFF
TRBV6-5	TRBJ2-5	few	.	TGTGCCACCGGCCCCAGCGTTACCTCCCAAGAGACCCAGTACTTC	CATGPSVTSQETQYF
TRBV5-1	TRBJ1-1	few	TRBD1	TGCGCCAGCAGCTTTCACGGACAGGACACTGAAGCTTTCTTT	CASSFHGQDTEAFF
TRBV6-2/TRBV6-3	TRBJ2-7	.	TRBD1	TGTGCCAGCAGACGGGACAGCGCCTACGAGCAGTACTTC	CASRRDSAYEQYF
TRBV20-1	TRBJ1-1	.	.	TGCAGTGCTCCCCAGTTGAACACTGAAGCTTTCTTT	CSAPQLNTEAFF
TRBV4-2	TRBJ2-7	.	.	TGTGCCAGCAGCCAAGAGGAAGGGGGGGCCCCCTACGAGCAGTACTTC	CASSQEEGGAPYEQYF
TRBV20-1	TRBJ2-2	few	.	TGCAGTGCCAGACGGTTTAACACCGGGGAGCTGTTTTTT	CSARRFNTGELFF
TRBV28	TRBJ2-7	many	TRBD2	TGTGCCAGCAGTTTAGGGAGGGCGTCCTTTTACGAGCAGTACTTC	CASSLGRASFYEQYF
TRBV20-1	TRBJ2-7	.	TRBD2	TGCAGTGCTAGAGTCGCGGGGGGCTACGAGCAGTACTTC	CSARVAGGYEQYF
TRBV25-1	TRBJ1-4	.	.	TGTGCCAGCAGTGAATCCGACAGGTCGGGAGCTAATGAAAAACTGTTTTTT	CASSESDRSGANEKLFF
TRBV7-8	TRBJ1-1	many	.	TGTGCCAGCAGAGAGCCCTTGGGAGGGACCACTGAAGCTTTCTTT	CASREPLGGTTEAFF
TRBV29-1	TRBJ2-7	.	TRBD1	TGCAGCGTGGATACCGGGACAGGGACCTACGAGCAGTACTTC	CSVDTGTGTYEQYF
TRBV6-5	TRBJ2-2	many	TRBD1	TGTGCCAGCAGACGCGACAGGGGCACCGGGGAGCTGTTTTTT	CASRRDRGTGELFF
TRBV6-2/TRBV6-3	TRBJ2-1	few	.	TGTGCCAGCAGTAAGGACAGCTACAATGAGCAGTTCTTC	CASSKDSYNEQFF
TRBV20-1	TRBJ2-3	.	TRBD2	TGCAGTGCTCACGTAGCGGGGAACACAGATACGCAGTATTTT	CSAHVAGNTDTQYF
TRBV27	TRBJ1-1	many	.	TGTGCCACTTGGAAGATCGGGCTGAACACTGAAGCTTTCTTT	CATWKIGLNTEAFF
TRBV20-1	TRBJ1-1	few	.	TGCAGTGCTTCCCGAGCCTCGAACACTGAAGCTTTCTTT	CSASRASNTEAFF